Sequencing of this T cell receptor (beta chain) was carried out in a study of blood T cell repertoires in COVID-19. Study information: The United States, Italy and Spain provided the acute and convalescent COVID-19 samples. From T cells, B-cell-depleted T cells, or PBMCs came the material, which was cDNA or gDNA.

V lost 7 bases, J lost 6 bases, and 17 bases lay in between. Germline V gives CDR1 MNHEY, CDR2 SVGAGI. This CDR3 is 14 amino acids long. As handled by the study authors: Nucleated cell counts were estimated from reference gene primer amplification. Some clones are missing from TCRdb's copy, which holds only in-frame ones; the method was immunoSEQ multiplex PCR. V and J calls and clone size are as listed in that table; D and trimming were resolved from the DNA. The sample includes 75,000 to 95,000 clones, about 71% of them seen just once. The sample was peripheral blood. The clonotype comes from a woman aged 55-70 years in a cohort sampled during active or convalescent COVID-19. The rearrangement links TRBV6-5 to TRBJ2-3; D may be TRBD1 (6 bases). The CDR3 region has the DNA TGTGCCAGCATGGGACACCTTTTAGCGGATACGCAGTATTTT. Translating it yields CASMGHLLADTQYF.